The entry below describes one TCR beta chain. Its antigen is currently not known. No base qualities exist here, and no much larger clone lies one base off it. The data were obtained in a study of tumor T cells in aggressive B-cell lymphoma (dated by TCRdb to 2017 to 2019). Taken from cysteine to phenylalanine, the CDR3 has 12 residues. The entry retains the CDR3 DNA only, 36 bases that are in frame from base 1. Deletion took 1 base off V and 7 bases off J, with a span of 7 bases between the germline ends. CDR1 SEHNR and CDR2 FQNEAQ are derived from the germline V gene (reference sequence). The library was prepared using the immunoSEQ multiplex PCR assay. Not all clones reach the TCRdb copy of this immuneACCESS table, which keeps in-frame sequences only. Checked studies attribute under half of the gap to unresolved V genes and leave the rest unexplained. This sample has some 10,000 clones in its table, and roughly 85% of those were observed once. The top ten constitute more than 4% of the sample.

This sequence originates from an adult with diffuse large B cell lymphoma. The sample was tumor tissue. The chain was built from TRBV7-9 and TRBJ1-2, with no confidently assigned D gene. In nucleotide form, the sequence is TGTGCCAGCAGCTTAGAGTTCGGTGGCTACACCTTC. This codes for CASSLEFGGYTF.